This T cell receptor beta chain is drawn from a study of CD8 T cells in ankylosing spondylitis. MiXCR, applied by TCRdb to the 5' RACE reads, yields one record per CDR3 protein. The table has 250,000 to 400,000 distinct CDR3 sequences, roughly 10% seen once. The junction had 6 bases not matched to a gene; V was cut back by 0 bases and J by 8 bases. The germline V gene has CDR1 DFQATT and CDR2 SNEGSKA (reference sequence). This CDR3 spans 15 amino acids. This clonotype was detected ten times or more. This chain joins TRBV20-1 and TRBJ1-4; 10 nucleotides line up with TRBD1. The receptor's source is a female donor with ankylosing spondylitis or in good health (not recorded which). Input material: blood, either unsorted or a sorted T cell fraction (not recorded which). CDR3 sequence (DNA): TGCAGTGCTAGAGATGACAGGGGGCAGGAAGAAAAACTGTTTTTT. Translation: CSARDDRGQEEKLFF.